The 8 T cell receptor beta chains reported below all come from one sample, sequenced in a study of patients and donors after allogeneic stem cell transplantation. MiXCR, applied by TCRdb to the RT-PCR reads, yields one record per CDR3 protein. The sample carries about a million distinct CDR3 sequences, roughly 18% recorded once. Sequencing used blood, either unsorted or a sorted T cell fraction (not recorded which). The receptors shown here come from a human donor who was either an allogeneic HSCT recipient or a stem cell or donor lymphocyte infusion donor (not recorded which). It is not recorded whose cells these are; they may come from a transplant donor.

This clonotype was recorded a few times. This sequence joins TRBV30 and TRBJ2-3; the D is unclear. V dropped 4 bases and J dropped 2 bases, with 4 bases sitting between them. Germline loops: CDR1 GTSNPN, CDR2 SVGIG (reference sequence). This CDR3 is built from 11 residues. The chain's CDR3 is CAWTNTDTQYF. The DNA of the CDR3 is TGTGCCTGGACCAACACAGATACGCAGTATTTT.

A few counts support this clonotype. The J gene is TRBJ2-7, the V gene TRBV6-2 or TRBV6-3, with D perhaps matching TRBD1 or TRBD2 (5 bases each). The CDR3 loop spans 13 amino acids. The germline CDR1 and CDR2 sequences are MNHEY and SVGEGT. V shed 2 bases and J shed 3 bases, with 8 bases lying between them. CDR3 sequence (DNA): TGTGCCAGCAGTTACGAGGGGCTCTACGAGCAGTACTTC. Amino acids: CASSYEGLYEQYF.

J is TRBJ2-7 and V is TRBV5-5; D is unresolved. Germline V gives CDR1 SGHKS, CDR2 YYEKEE (reference sequence). The CDR3 runs to 14 residues. With 4 bases removed from V and 3 bases from J, the gap between germline ends came to 14 bases. CDR3 DNA sequence: TGTGCCAGCAGCCTGCAGTCAGGTTACTACGAGCAGTACTTC. It yields the protein CASSLQSGYYEQYF.

The chain joins TRBV28 to TRBJ1-1; D possibly corresponds to TRBD1 (6 bases). There are 15 residues in the CDR3. Germline V gene lookup returns CDR1 MDHEN and CDR2 SYDVKM. V was clipped by 5 bases and J by 7 bases, with 20 bases between them. The DNA for the CDR3 is TGTGCCAGCAGTCGCCCATGGGTGGAGGGGGTTGAAGCTTTCTTT. This gives the protein CASSRPWVEGVEAFF.

This clonotype appeared a few times. V and J are TRBV2 and TRBJ2-7; TRBD2 matches at 12 bases. Losses at the gene ends were 5 bases for V and 3 bases for J; bases not matched to a gene: 8. Germline V gives CDR1 SNHLY, CDR2 FYNNEI. This CDR3 spans 16 amino acids. CDR3: CASSRELAGGLYEQYF. In DNA, the CDR3 is TGTGCCAGCAGTCGCGAACTAGCGGGAGGACTCTACGAGCAGTACTTC.

This clonotype was counted a single time. The V call is TRBV2, the J call TRBJ2-7; 11 bases align to TRBD1. The CDR3 sequence is 16 residues long. The trim removed 3 bases at V and 3 bases at J, leaving 7 bases unmatched. Looked up from germline, CDR1 is SNHLY and CDR2 is FYNNEI. The CDR3 nucleotides read TGTGCCAGCAGTGAGGGAAGGACAGGGGGCATCTACGAGCAGTACTTC. Residues: CASSEGRTGGIYEQYF.

V gene TRBV12-3 or TRBV12-4 combines with J gene TRBJ1-1; unclear D gene. CDR3 size: 14 residues. The V end was cut by 3 bases, the J end by 0 bases, with 8 bases between. Written as DNA, the CDR3 is TGTGCCAGCAGTTTTGGGGAGGTGAACACTGAAGCTTTCTTT. Translated, it gives CASSFGEVNTEAFF.

The rearrangement links TRBV12-3 or TRBV12-4 to TRBJ2-7; TRBD1 matches at 10 bases. Germline trimming cut 6 bases from V and 6 bases from J; bases unmatched to any gene: 5. There are 13 residues in the CDR3. CDR3 sequence (DNA): TGTGCCAGCAGCCGGGACAGGGGAACCGAGCAGTACTTC. Translation: CASSRDRGTEQYF.